The present TCR beta chain was sequenced within a study of blood T cell dynamics during melanoma immunotherapy. In the study overall: Metastatic melanoma patients received first-line pembrolizumab or nivolumab plus ipilimumab.

DNA loading was fixed at roughly 0.35 ug for all bulk PBMC samples. Sequenced by immunoSEQ multiplex PCR; TCRdb stores in-frame clones only, minus some. The table lists about 8,500 clones, about four fifths of them singletons, with roughly 1% in the top ten. Time point reported: pre-treatment baseline. No patient had earlier systemic cancer treatment, concurrent immunosuppressants, or another active cancer. Germline V gives CDR1 SGHTA, CDR2 FQGNSA. V was cut by 2 bases and J by 0 bases, with 7 bases left in between. The CDR3 extends over 14 amino acids. The source is a human donor with melanoma. J is TRBJ1-1 and V is TRBV7-2, with a possible D match to TRBD1 (6 bases). Specimen: blood, collected from a patient treated with checkpoint blockade. CDR3 bases: TGTGCCAGCAGCTTACCAGGGGTGAACACTGAAGCTTTCTTT. It translates to CASSLPGVNTEAFF.